The 24 T cell receptor beta chains listed next were all sequenced from one sample in a study of regulatory T cells in long-lasting Graves disease. Time point given: newly diagnosed GD, antithyroid drugs for less than 3 months. With RNA extracted from PBMCs as input, the TCR library was made. Library construction for TCR beta used iRepertoire HTBI primers and Arm-PCR of CDR3 regions. One entry per CDR3 protein results from TCRdb running MiXCR on the multiplex PCR reads. The sample yields 400,000 to 450,000 distinct CDR3 sequences, 15% seen once. The same data also contributed to another study, on T cells in Graves' hyperthyroidism and ophthalmopathy.

The source material was peripheral blood mononuclear cells (PBMCs), sampled at new diagnosis, from a patient treated with antithyroid drugs. The receptors were gathered from a woman in her 30s with Graves disease.

This clonotype was counted ten times or more. The chain has TRBV7-3 and TRBJ2-3, with D perhaps TRBD2 (6 bases). Looked up from germline, CDR1 is SGHTA and CDR2 is FQGTGA. V shed 5 bases and J shed 4 bases, with 16 bases lying between them. The CDR3 spans 15 residues. CDR3: CASSGGGMWSDTQYF. The CDR3 nucleotides are TGTGCCAGCAGCGGCGGCGGGATGTGGTCAGATACGCAGTATTTT.

Concerning this clonotype itself: This could be a read error, since a much larger clone is one nucleotide away. The chain recombines TRBV12-3 or TRBV12-4 with TRBJ2-3; D gene ambiguous. This CDR3 is built from 15 residues. CDR3 region: CASSQAGVSIDTQYF. CDR3 DNA sequence: TGTGCCAGCAGCCAAGCAGGAGTTAGCATAGATACGCAGTATTTT.

Many counts were recorded for this clonotype. The chain couples TRBV18 to TRBJ1-5; TRBD1 matches at 7 bases. This CDR3 comprises 15 residues. Per the germline V gene, CDR1 is KGHSH and CDR2 is LQKENI. J lost 0 bases, V lost 8 bases, and 7 bases had no gene match. CDR3 protein: CASSPDRVSNQPQHF. The CDR3, as DNA: TGTGCCAGCAGTCCCGACAGGGTTAGCAATCAGCCCCAGCATTTT.

The chain employs TRBV24-1 and TRBJ2-3; 7 bases match TRBD2. The germline gives CDR1 KGHDR, CDR2 SFDVKD. With 9 bases clipped from V and 4 bases from J, the junction kept 6 bases outside the gene matches. The CDR3 sequence is 13 residues long. CDR3 loop: CATRGVGSDTQYF. CDR3 coding DNA: TGTGCCACCCGGGGGGTCGGGTCAGATACGCAGTATTTT.

This clonotype occurred many times. V gene TRBV20-1 combines with J gene TRBJ2-1, with TRBD2 matching over 9 bases. Germline CDR1 is DFQATT and CDR2 is SNEGSKA (reference sequence). The CDR3 contains 11 residues. The V segment lost 3 bases and the J segment 10 bases; nucleotides outside the gene matches: 1. The CDR3 is CSASLAGEQFF. As DNA, the CDR3 is TGCAGTGCTAGCCTAGCGGGAGAGCAGTTCTTC.

The chain is built from TRBV20-1 and TRBJ1-5; a possible D gene is TRBD1 (5 bases). Germline CDR1 DFQATT, CDR2 SNEGSKA (reference sequence). This CDR3 region has 14 residues. V was cut by 6 bases and J by 5 bases, with 17 bases left in between. CDR3 region: CSALLSVGDQPQHF. CDR3 in DNA: TGCAGTGCCCTATTATCGGTGGGGGATCAGCCCCAGCATTTT.

This clonotype was seen many times. The chain couples TRBV12-5 to TRBJ1-3; D is unclear. The CDR3 contains 16 residues. Germline loops: CDR1 LGHNT, CDR2 FRNRAP. V lost 0 bases and J lost 0, with 9 bases in between. CDR3 amino acids: CASGLVIGSSGNTIYF. CDR3 bases: TGTGCTAGTGGTTTGGTAATTGGCAGCTCTGGAAACACCATATATTTT. The variable domain in full, with the rest retrieved from reference TRBV12-5 and TRBJ1-3, is DARVTQTPRHKVTEMGQEVTMRCQPILGHNTVFWYRQTMMQGLELLAYFRNRAPLDDSGMPKDRFSAEMPDATLATLKIQPSEPRDSAVYFCASGLVIGSSGNTIYFGEGSWLTVV.

The sample holds many counts of this clonotype. J is TRBJ1-1 and V is TRBV3-1; weak D call: TRBD1 (6 bases). Trimming left V 0 bases short and J 1 base short, with 9 bases between. This CDR3 spans 15 amino acids. The V gene's germline CDR1 is LGHDT and CDR2 YNNKEL (reference sequence). The CDR3 reads CASSQETGENTEAFF. The DNA of the CDR3 is TGTGCCAGCAGCCAAGAGACAGGCGAGAACACTGAAGCTTTCTTT.

This clonotype was recorded many times. The V gene is TRBV6-2 or TRBV6-3, the J gene TRBJ2-7; D is perhaps TRBD1 (6 bases). V gave up 6 bases and J gave up 0 bases, with 15 bases separating them. This CDR3 spans 15 amino acids. The germline V gene encodes CDR1 MNHEY and CDR2 SVGEGT. Here the CDR3 DNA reads TGTGCCAGCAGCAGCATTGGGACAACCTCCTACGAGCAGTACTTC. This encodes CASSSIGTTSYEQYF.

This clonotype has ten or more counts. The V call is TRBV5-1, the J call TRBJ2-5; D may be TRBD1 (6 bases). V lost 4 bases, J lost 1 base, and 14 bases lay in between. The germline V gene encodes CDR1 SGHRS and CDR2 YFSETQ. There are 15 residues in the CDR3. In nucleotides, the CDR3 is TGCGCCAGCAGCCTACAAGGACAGCCCCAAGAGACCCAGTACTTC. Amino acid sequence: CASSLQGQPQETQYF.

This clonotype showed up many times. The chain has TRBV6-1 and TRBJ2-7, with D maybe TRBD1 (5 bases). The CDR3 is made up of 16 amino acids. The germline V and J ends were trimmed by 6 bases and 3 bases, with 21 bases remaining between them. Germline CDR1 is MNHNS and CDR2 is SASEGT. For the CDR3, the DNA is TGTGCCAGCAGGGCCCTAATCCGACAGACGATCTACGAGCAGTACTTC. Amino acid sequence: CASRALIRQTIYEQYF.

The chain combines TRBV3-1 with TRBJ2-3; 8 positions match TRBD2. The CDR3 contains 15 residues. CDR1 LGHDT and CDR2 YNNKEL come from the germline V gene (reference sequence). V gave up 4 bases and J gave up 4 bases; unmatched junction bases: 7. The CDR3 bases are TGTGCCAGCAGCCGTTCGGGAGGGCATGCAGATACGCAGTATTTT. Residues: CASSRSGGHADTQYF.

This clonotype came up many times. The chain couples TRBV13 to TRBJ2-7; a possible D gene is TRBD2 (6 bases). Germline V gene sequence: CDR1 PRHDT, CDR2 FYEKMQ (reference sequence). This CDR3 spans 14 amino acids. V lost 6 bases and J 2 bases, leaving 14 bases between the germline ends. For the CDR3, the DNA is TGTGCCAGCAGTGCCCCCAGCGGGCCCTACGAGCAGTACTTC. Residues: CASSAPSGPYEQYF.

This clonotype was observed many times. This chain connects TRBV20-1 to TRBJ2-5; D gene unclear. Germline V gene lookup returns CDR1 DFQATT and CDR2 SNEGSKA (reference sequence). V lost 0 bases, J lost 0 bases, and 11 bases lay in between. This CDR3 region has 15 residues. The chain's CDR3 is CSARDLLSDQETQYF. The CDR3 coding sequence is TGCAGTGCTAGAGATCTTCTATCGGACCAAGAGACCCAGTACTTC.

This clonotype was seen many times. CDR3 nucleotide sequence: TGCGCCAGCAGTCCTAGCGGGAGATCGGGAAATGAGCAGTTCTTC. Translated, it gives CASSPSGRSGNEQFF. The gene calls are TRBV5-1 and TRBJ2-1; TRBD2 matches 10 bases. Germline CDR1 reads SGHRS; CDR2 reads YFSETQ. CDR3 length equals 15 residues. The junction had 9 bases not matched to a gene; V was cut back by 5 bases and J by 7 bases.

This clonotype was counted between two and nine times. The chain joins TRBV5-4 to TRBJ2-4, with D perhaps TRBD1 or TRBD2 (5 bases each). Trimming removed 3 bases at V and 0 bases at J, with 19 bases between. Germline V gene sequence: CDR1 SGHNT, CDR2 YYREEE (reference sequence). The CDR3 consists of 18 residues. CDR3 DNA: TGTGCCAGCAGCTCATACGATGGGGGAGTCCTAGCCAAAAACATTCAGTACTTC. Encoded protein: CASSSYDGGVLAKNIQYF.

In its sample, this clonotype was seen many times. The genes are TRBV12-3 or TRBV12-4 and TRBJ1-2, with a weak D call TRBD1 (5 bases). The ends were cut back, 6 bases at V and 0 bases at J, with 14 bases in the middle. CDR3 size: 15 residues. The CDR3 DNA reads TGTGCCAGCAGCGTGCGGCGGGGGGCTAACTATGGCTACACCTTC. This codes for CASSVRRGANYGYTF.

The V call is TRBV28, the J call TRBJ2-2; D perhaps matches TRBD1 (6 bases). The CDR3 totals 15 residues. Germline CDR1 is MDHEN and CDR2 is SYDVKM. Trimming removed 1 base from V and 4 bases from J, with 10 bases in between. The CDR3: CASSLSAGATGELFF. Written as DNA, the CDR3 is TGTGCCAGCAGTTTATCTGCAGGGGCCACCGGGGAGCTGTTTTTT.

This clonotype was detected only a few times. The rearrangement joins TRBV6-2 or TRBV6-3 to TRBJ2-1; 12 bases are shared with TRBD1. The germline gives CDR1 MNHEY, CDR2 SVGEGT. This CDR3 has 15 amino acids. V was pared by 6 bases and J by 4 bases, with 4 bases of the junction left unmatched. Here the CDR3 DNA reads TGTGCCAGCAGGGTGGGACAGGGGGCGTACAATGAGCAGTTCTTC. Protein: CASRVGQGAYNEQFF.

DNA of the CDR3: TGCAGCGTTGCAGGGACAGGGGGGTATGAGCAGTTCTTC. Translating it yields CSVAGTGGYEQFF. J is TRBJ2-1 and V is TRBV29-1, with 11 bases fitting TRBD1. The V gene end was trimmed by 4 bases and the J gene end by 8 bases; junction bases not matched to a gene: 4. The CDR3 totals 13 residues. Germline lookup yields CDR1 SQVTM and CDR2 ANQGSEA.

A few counts support this clonotype. This chain uses TRBV19 with TRBJ2-3; 14 bases line up with TRBD2. CDR1 LNHDA and CDR2 SQIVND come from the germline V gene (reference sequence). V shed 5 bases, J shed 5 bases, and the junction held 9 bases outside the gene matches. The CDR3 extends over 17 amino acids. CDR3 nucleotides: TGTGCCAGTAGTCTAAGGGGACTAGCGGGAGAGCGAGATACGCAGTATTTT. This gives the protein CASSLRGLAGERDTQYF.

This clonotype was detected many times. The J gene is TRBJ2-3, the V gene TRBV28, with TRBD2 identical over 7 bases. This CDR3 is built from 16 residues. Germline V gene sequence: CDR1 MDHEN, CDR2 SYDVKM. Unmatched junction bases numbered 11, after V lost 3 bases and J lost 5 bases. CDR3 residues: CASSFLRGSRGDTQYF. CDR3 nucleotide sequence: TGTGCCAGCAGTTTCCTGCGCGGGAGTAGAGGAGATACGCAGTATTTT.

This clonotype was recorded at least ten times. The chain uses TRBV11-3 and TRBJ2-5; D might be TRBD2 (6 bases). Per the germline V gene, CDR1 is SGHNT and CDR2 is YENEEA. V was pared by 2 bases and J by 5 bases, with 12 bases between. CDR3 size: 14 residues. The CDR3 here is CASSLKVAGETQYF. Written as DNA, the CDR3 is TGTGCCAGCAGCTTAAAGGTGGCGGGGGAGACCCAGTACTTC.

This clonotype came up many times. The chain is built from TRBV20-1 and TRBJ1-1; no clear D gene. V was shortened by 6 bases and J by 10 bases, with 15 bases between the two germline ends. The germline V gene has CDR1 DFQATT and CDR2 SNEGSKA (reference sequence). This CDR3 is built from 11 residues. DNA for the CDR3: TGCAGTGCACCGAGGGCAGGAGCAGCTTTCTTT. Translating gives CSAPRAGAAFF.